This T cell receptor beta chain was sequenced in a study of prognosis after radiotherapy for stage I lung cancer. On the study more broadly: Non-small cell lung cancer patients were all deemed medically inoperable.

The study amplified the TCR beta CDR3 region from genomic DNA. This amplification was carried out by two rounds of multiplex PCR. Individual primers that were specific to each TRBV and TRBJ gene served in first-round PCR. TCRdb analysed the multiplex PCR reads with MiXCR anew, one entry per CDR3 protein. The data hold roughly 27,000 distinct CDR3 sequences, with just over 45% observed a single time. Trimming at V came to 5 bases and at J to 3 bases, leaving 10 bases not matched to a gene. CDR1 and CDR2 (germline): DFQATT, SNEGSKA (reference sequence). CDR3 length equals 14 residues. The clonotype was recovered from a donor older than 45 with non-small cell lung cancer. This material consisted of PBMCs, taken before or after stereotactic body radiation therapy (not recorded which). This chain links TRBV20-1 with TRBJ2-7, with 7 bases identical to TRBD1. CDR3 sequence: CSAQTGKLNYEQYF. In DNA, the CDR3 is TGCAGTGCTCAGACAGGGAAGTTAAACTACGAGCAGTACTTC.